The entry that follows covers one TCR beta chain sequence. The data belong to a study of CD8 T cells in Susac syndrome. Study summary: Sequencing included Susac syndrome patients, roughly six of them with active disease and roughly 8 in remission.

Germline V CDR1 and CDR2: DFQATT, SNEGSKA (reference sequence). The CDR3 consists of 12 residues. The V end was cut by 3 bases, the J end by 4 bases, with 7 bases between. RNA was extracted with the RNeasy kit, and a quantity of about 0.5 to 1 ug was reverse transcribed using random hexamers. Multiplex immunoSEQ PCR targeted 54 Vbeta and 13 Jbeta TCR beta segments. TCRdb recomputed calls from the immunoSEQ multiplex PCR reads with MiXCR, one row per CDR3 protein. This sample has about 120,000 distinct CDR3 sequences, with around 94% found just once. Sequencing of TCR beta was undertaken in CD8+ and CD4+ T cells derived from blood. Susac syndrome patients met recently defined diagnostic criteria for definite or probable disease.

The chain carries TRBV20-1 and TRBJ2-1, with D possibly matching TRBD1 (6 bases). The specimen sequenced was CD8+ T cells from PBMCs. The source of this sequence is a human donor with Susac syndrome. This chain's CDR3 is CSASGQYNEQFF. DNA for the CDR3: TGCAGTGCTAGCGGACAGTACAATGAGCAGTTCTTC.